These T cell receptor beta chains were read from a single sample in a study of identical twins. MiXCR, applied by TCRdb to the 5' RACE reads, yields one record per CDR3 protein. This sample has a few hundred thousand distinct CDR3 sequences, with about 13% found just once. This sample also appeared in a second study, on yellow fever vaccine responses in identical twins.

Sequencing was carried out using CD4+ T cells sorted from blood. These receptors were obtained from a young woman in good health. Each CDR3 is given with its conserved first and last residue. The order of the fields is clone size, J gene, V gene, D gene, CDR3 protein, CDR3 DNA. D genes are given only for firm matches. The size field is filled for only some rows; it gives once, few, many or a size class.

NA TRBJ2-2 TRBV29-1 NA CSVLQQGVNTGELFF TGCAGCGTTCTTCAACAGGGAGTGAACACCGGGGAGCTGTTTTTT
few TRBJ1-2 TRBV6-1 NA CASSPWANYGYTF TGTGCCAGCAGCCCCTGGGCTAACTATGGCTACACCTTC
NA TRBJ2-6 TRBV6-2/TRBV6-3 TRBD1 CASSSGGAGANVLTF TGTGCCAGCAGTTCAGGGGGCGCTGGGGCCAACGTCCTGACTTTC
NA TRBJ2-1 TRBV7-9 NA CASSFFKGGTYNEQFF TGTGCCAGCAGCTTTTTCAAGGGGGGGACCTACAATGAGCAGTTCTTC
many TRBJ2-1 TRBV5-1 TRBD1 CASSLGTGGFSGNNEQFF TGCGCCAGCAGCTTAGGGACAGGGGGCTTTAGCGGAAACAATGAGCAGTTCTTC
NA TRBJ2-7 TRBV11-1 NA CASSRQADSYEQYF TGTGCCAGCAGCCGACAGGCCGACTCCTACGAGCAGTACTTC
few TRBJ2-2 TRBV29-1 NA CSVEGTRTNTGELFF TGCAGCGTTGAGGGCACTCGAACGAACACCGGGGAGCTGTTTTTT
NA TRBJ2-7 TRBV15 TRBD1 CATSKPGQGPYEQYF TGTGCCACCAGCAAACCGGGACAGGGCCCCTACGAGCAGTACTTC
NA TRBJ1-6 TRBV6-1 NA CASSPDRPINSPLHF TGTGCCAGCAGTCCAGACCGACCGATAAATTCACCCCTCCACTTT
many TRBJ2-7 TRBV6-2/TRBV6-3 TRBD1 CASSYPYGQGAYEQYF TGTGCCAGCAGTTACCCCTACGGACAGGGGGCTTACGAGCAGTACTTC
few TRBJ2-1 TRBV18 NA CASSPSMVNEQFF TGTGCCAGCTCACCATCAATGGTGAATGAGCAGTTCTTC
NA TRBJ2-1 TRBV20-1 NA CSASGQGGSPEQFF TGCAGTGCTAGTGGTCAGGGTGGATCCCCTGAGCAGTTCTTC
NA TRBJ2-5 TRBV29-1 NA CSVDERGETQYF TGCAGCGTTGATGAAAGGGGAGAGACCCAGTACTTC
NA TRBJ2-5 TRBV7-2 NA CASSLDVGGETQYF TGTGCCAGCAGCTTAGATGTGGGGGGAGAGACCCAGTACTTC
few TRBJ2-7 TRBV29-1 NA CSIAGQYEQYF TGCAGCATCGCCGGACAGTACGAGCAGTACTTC
few TRBJ2-1 TRBV18 TRBD1 CASSPAGDRGRNEQFF TGTGCCAGCTCACCCGCGGGTGACAGGGGACGCAATGAGCAGTTCTTC